This entry lists 27 T cell receptor beta chains sequenced from one sample in a study of cytomegalovirus exposure and HLA in healthy donors. The primer mix had 60 Vbeta and 13 Jbeta primers. TCRdb's copy holds only in-frame clones and misses some; the assay was immunoSEQ multiplex PCR. The data include 150,000 to 200,000 clones; the top ten clones carry 1% to 1.5%. Sequencing input: PBMCs. The origin of the receptors is a woman in her fifties or sixties in good health and CMV-seronegative.

This chain uses TRBV19 with TRBJ2-1; D may be TRBD1 (5 bases). Germline values: CDR1 LNHDA, CDR2 SQIVND (reference sequence). Trimming left V 5 bases short and J 8 bases short, with 10 bases between. CDR3 length: 12 amino acids. The CDR3: CASSATGHEQFF. DNA for the CDR3: TGTGCCAGTAGTGCAACAGGACATGAGCAGTTCTTC.

Of note for this clone: The sample holds other DNA sequences that translate to the same CDR3. This chain connects TRBV5-1 to TRBJ2-7, with D perhaps matching TRBD1 (5 bases). CDR3 size: 12 residues. V was clipped by 5 bases and J by 3 bases, with 9 bases between them. Germline loops: CDR1 SGHRS, CDR2 YFSETQ. CDR3 in amino acids: CASSFDSYEQYF. CDR3 nucleotides: TGCGCCAGCAGTTTTGACAGCTACGAGCAGTACTTC.

The chain recombines TRBV2 with TRBJ2-3; the D gene is possibly TRBD2 (7 bases). Germline V gene lookup returns CDR1 SNHLY and CDR2 FYNNEI. The length of the CDR3 is 15 residues. V lost 7 bases, J lost 2 bases, and 16 bases lay in between. CDR3 nucleotide sequence: TGTGCCAGCACTGGCCGCGGGGGCTACACAGATACGCAGTATTTT. This translates into CASTGRGGYTDTQYF.

The V gene is TRBV5-4, the J gene TRBJ2-1; 9 bases map to TRBD2. V was pared by 0 bases and J by 7 bases, with 8 bases of the junction left unmatched. The CDR3 is 16 amino acids. CDR1 is SGHNT, CDR2 YYREEE, per germline (reference sequence). The CDR3 sequence is CASSLGPAGGANEQFF. Written as DNA, the CDR3 is TGTGCCAGCAGCTTGGGTCCTGCGGGAGGGGCGAATGAGCAGTTCTTC. The full variable domain, its missing parts supplied by reference TRBV5-4 and TRBJ2-1, is ETGVTQSPTHLIKTRGQQVTLRCSSQSGHNTVSWYQQALGQGPQFIFQYYREEENGRGNFPPRFSGLQFPNYSSELNVNALELDDSALYLCASSLGPAGGANEQFFGPGTRLTVL.

The V and J genes are TRBV6-4 and TRBJ1-3; D possibly corresponds to TRBD1 (6 bases). The CDR3 loop spans 15 amino acids. Germline V gene lookup returns CDR1 MRHNA and CDR2 SNTAGT. The V end was cut by 6 bases, the J end by 3 bases, with 15 bases between. CDR3 DNA: TGTGCCAGCAGCCCGACAGGAGATAGTGGAAACACCATATATTTT. Protein: CASSPTGDSGNTIYF.

This rearrangement joins TRBV15 to TRBJ1-4; the D gene is possibly TRBD1 (6 bases). The V gene lost 0 bases and the J gene lost 5 bases, with 7 bases spanning the gap. The CDR3 is 14 residues long. Germline loops: CDR1 LNHNV, CDR2 YYDKDF (reference sequence). CDR3 amino acids: CATSREGGNEKLFF. The CDR3 DNA reads TGTGCCACCAGCAGAGAAGGGGGAAATGAAAAACTGTTTTTT.

The chain uses TRBV6-1 and TRBJ1-3; 8 nucleotides line up with TRBD1. This CDR3 comprises 14 residues. Per germline, CDR1 MNHNS and CDR2 SASEGT. The junction had 3 bases not matched to a gene; V was cut back by 6 bases and J by 2 bases. The CDR3 region has the DNA TGTGCCAGCAGGGAGACAGGGGCTGGAAACACCATATATTTT. This sequence encodes CASRETGAGNTIYF.

V is TRBV19 and J is TRBJ1-2; a weak D match, TRBD1 (5 bases). The CDR3 spans 14 residues. Germline values: CDR1 LNHDA, CDR2 SQIVND (reference sequence). The V end lost 4 bases, the J end lost 4 bases, and 13 bases lay between the germline ends. Here the CDR3 reads CASSTPGTPYGYTF. The DNA of the CDR3 is TGTGCCAGTAGTACGCCCGGGACTCCCTATGGCTACACCTTC.

The V gene is TRBV2, the J gene TRBJ2-1, with 11 nucleotides matching TRBD2. This CDR3 has 15 residues. The germline gives CDR1 SNHLY, CDR2 FYNNEI. V gave up 5 bases and J gave up 4 bases; unmatched junction bases: 4. The DNA of the CDR3 is TGTGCCAGCAGTACCGGGACTAGCGGTTACAATGAGCAGTTCTTC. Protein product: CASSTGTSGYNEQFF.

The J gene is TRBJ2-7, the V gene TRBV6-1; D gene unclear. Trimming removed 8 bases at V and 2 bases at J, with 10 bases between. The CDR3 sequence is 12 residues long. The germline gives CDR1 MNHNS, CDR2 SASEGT. The CDR3 bases are TGTGCCAGCGGGCCGAACCCCTACGAGCAGTACTTC. This codes for CASGPNPYEQYF.

V usage is TRBV28 and J usage is TRBJ2-2; 12 bases align to TRBD2. The CDR3 is 16 amino acids. Germline V gene lookup returns CDR1 MDHEN and CDR2 SYDVKM. J was trimmed by 5 bases and V by 7 bases; bases with no gene match: 8. The CDR3 spells CASIKTGTSGTGELFF. The CDR3 DNA is TGTGCCAGCATTAAAACCGGGACTAGCGGGACCGGGGAGCTGTTTTTT.

The chain combines TRBV5-6 with TRBJ2-7, with D unclear. Trimming removed 1 base at V and 5 bases at J, with 7 bases between. From germline, CDR1 is SGHDT and CDR2 YYEEEE. The CDR3 loop spans 12 amino acids. The DNA for the CDR3 is TGTGCCAGCAGCTTGAGGCGGAACGAGCAGTACTTC. It codes for CASSLRRNEQYF.

The chain uses TRBV9 and TRBJ2-2; D gene uncertain. The CDR3 totals 12 residues. Germline assignment: CDR1 SGDLS and CDR2 YYNGEE. Trimming shortened V by 4 bases and J by 7 bases, and 8 bases separated the two germline ends. The DNA of the CDR3 is TGTGCCAGCAGCTCCCCCGTCGGGGAGCTGTTTTTT. Translation: CASSSPVGELFF.

The rearrangement joins TRBV9 to TRBJ1-3, with D uncertain. CDR1 is SGDLS, CDR2 YYNGEE, per germline. The CDR3 runs to 16 residues. V was trimmed by 0 bases and J by 7 bases, leaving 17 bases between them. CDR3 region: CASSVGVYGGPNTIYF. The CDR3 region has the DNA TGTGCCAGCAGCGTAGGAGTCTACGGAGGTCCGAACACCATATATTTT.

The chain carries TRBV5-4 and TRBJ1-3; 7 bases match TRBD1. Per germline, CDR1 SGHNT and CDR2 YYREEE (reference sequence). Trimming at V came to 7 bases and at J to 4 bases, leaving 5 bases not matched to a gene. The CDR3 runs to 13 residues. CDR3 amino acids: CASHRTGGNTIYF. CDR3 sequence (DNA): TGTGCCAGCCACCGGACAGGAGGAAACACCATATATTTT.

The chain has TRBV6-1 and TRBJ2-1, with D perhaps matching TRBD1 (6 bases). This CDR3 comprises 16 residues. Deletions cut 6 bases from V and 5 bases from J, with 20 bases between. CDR1 is MNHNS, CDR2 SASEGT, per germline. CDR3 nucleotide sequence: TGTGCCAGCAGGGAAAACTCAGGGGCTCGGAACAATGAGCAGTTCTTC. This encodes CASRENSGARNNEQFF.

This chain uses TRBV2 with TRBJ1-5, with a tentative D call TRBD1 (5 bases). V gave up 6 bases and J gave up 4 bases, with 7 bases separating them. CDR3 length equals 12 residues. Germline V lookup: CDR1 SNHLY, CDR2 FYNNEI. The CDR3 loop reads CASRNRNQPQHF. The CDR3 region has the DNA TGTGCCAGCAGGAACAGGAATCAGCCCCAGCATTTT.

Comments on this clone: A junction end diverges from the germline sequence, so it may reflect a read error. Other DNA sequences from this sample encode an identical CDR3 as well. The V call is TRBV5-5, the J call TRBJ2-5; the D is unclear. The CDR3 length is 13 residues. Germline V gene sequence: CDR1 SGHKS, CDR2 YYEKEE (reference sequence). The CDR3 region has the DNA TGCGCCACCCGCTTACCGGGTCGGGAGACCCAGTACTTC. Its translation is CATRLPGRETQYF. Using reference TRBV5-5 and TRBJ2-5 for the parts outside the CDR3, the full variable domain is DAGVTQSPTHLIKTRGQQVTLRCSPISGHKSVSWYQQVLGQGPQFIFQYYEKEERGRGNFPDRFSARQFPNYSSELNVNALLLGDSALYLCATRLPGRETQYFGPGTRLLVL.

V usage is TRBV9 and J usage is TRBJ2-2, with 9 bases fitting TRBD1. The CDR3 is 16 residues long. The ends lost 6 bases at V and 3 bases at J; junction bases unmatched: 9. Per the germline V gene, CDR1 is SGDLS and CDR2 is YYNGEE. The CDR3 loop reads CASTRTGTGYTGELFF. The CDR3 DNA follows: TGTGCCAGCACCCGGACAGGGACAGGGTACACCGGGGAGCTGTTTTTT.

The chain recombines TRBV4-2 with TRBJ2-5, with no clear D. Trimming left V 1 base short and J 3 bases short, with 9 bases between. This CDR3 spans 14 amino acids. Germline assignment: CDR1 LGHNA and CDR2 YNFKEQ. The CDR3 nucleotides read TGTGCCAGCAGCCAAGCCCTCGGTAAAGAGACCCAGTACTTC. Translating it yields CASSQALGKETQYF.

CDR3 coding DNA: TGTGCCGTTGGGGGGCTAGCGGGGGTAAATGAGCAGTTCTTC. Protein: CAVGGLAGVNEQFF. The V call is TRBV27, the J call TRBJ2-1; TRBD2 agrees at 10 bases. After removal of 11 bases from V and 7 bases from J, the junction contained 11 bases not matched to a gene. Germline V gene lookup returns CDR1 MNHEY and CDR2 SMNVEV (reference sequence). The CDR3 runs 14 residues.

The chain has TRBV28 and TRBJ2-7; 8 bases fit TRBD1. The CDR3 contains 12 residues. The germline gives CDR1 MDHEN, CDR2 SYDVKM. V was clipped by 11 bases and J by 3 bases; unmatched bases: 6. The CDR3 here is CAGSGGGYEQYF. The CDR3 DNA reads TGTGCCGGCTCAGGGGGCGGCTACGAGCAGTACTTC.

The chain carries TRBV18 and TRBJ2-2, with D possibly TRBD1 on 6 matching bases. V was clipped by 2 bases and J by 6 bases, with 19 bases between them. CDR1 and CDR2 from the germline V gene are KGHSH and LQKENI. The CDR3 loop spans 17 amino acids. The CDR3: CASSPFRTDDNPGELFF. The CDR3 DNA reads TGTGCCAGCTCACCATTTAGGACAGACGATAATCCCGGGGAGCTGTTTTTT.

V and J are TRBV7-9 and TRBJ1-2, with a possible D match to TRBD1 (5 bases). The CDR3 length is 13 residues. Per germline, CDR1 SEHNR and CDR2 FQNEAQ (reference sequence). The ends were cut back, 7 bases at V and 4 bases at J, with 13 bases in the middle. The CDR3: CASTQAGPYGYTF. CDR3 DNA: TGTGCCAGCACCCAGGCAGGGCCCTATGGCTACACCTTC.

The chain links TRBV7-9 to TRBJ2-5; tentatively, D is TRBD1 (6 bases). The CDR3 runs to 15 residues. V was cut by 4 bases and J by 4 bases, with 16 bases left in between. Per germline, CDR1 SEHNR and CDR2 FQNEAQ (reference sequence). The CDR3 loop is CASSSHRVAGETQYF. Here the CDR3 DNA reads TGTGCCAGCAGCTCCCACAGGGTAGCAGGAGAGACCCAGTACTTC.

DNA for the CDR3: TGCGCCAGCAGCCAAGATCAGGACTATGGCTACACCTTC. Its protein product is CASSQDQDYGYTF. The rearrangement joins TRBV4-1 to TRBJ1-2; no clear D. CDR1 MGHRA and CDR2 YSYEKL come from the germline V gene. CDR3 size: 13 residues. V gave up 0 bases and J gave up 3 bases, with 5 bases separating them.

The V gene is TRBV6-5, the J gene TRBJ2-5; possibly TRBD1 for D (6 bases). Trimming took 2 bases from V and 9 from J, leaving 7 bases between them. This CDR3 contains 11 residues. Germline V gives CDR1 MNHEY, CDR2 SVGAGI. Here the CDR3 reads CASSYAGAQYF. The CDR3 DNA sequence: TGTGCCAGCAGTTACGCAGGGGCCCAGTACTTC.